This record covers a single T cell receptor beta chain. The antigen is not known. CDR1 is MNHEY and CDR2 is SVGAGI in the germline V gene. With 4 bases removed from V and 4 bases from J, the gap between germline ends came to 8 bases. The CDR3 is made up of 12 amino acids. Profiled with immunoSEQ multiplex PCR; TCRdb holds only in-frame clones, not every one. The sample shows 200,000 to 300,000 clones, roughly 90% of them seen only once. The data originate from a study of Ad26.COV2.S vaccination and SARS-CoV-2 variants. Across the study: Ad26.COV2.S, an intramuscular injection, was given once or twice 56 days apart.

Treatment here: approximately 18 received Ad26.COV2.S at low or high dose, single or two shots; a few received placebo; per-sample allocation not given. Collection of samples fell on day 63 after the first vaccine or placebo injection. Study outcomes and limitations: Breadth of non-spike TCRs did not differ between vaccinees and placebo recipients.

The TCR comes from a person between 18 and 65 years old who received the Ad26.COV2.S COVID-19 vaccine or a placebo. V is TRBV6-5 and J is TRBJ2-7; weak D call: TRBD2 (6 bases). Sequenced material: peripheral blood, taken in a trial of Ad26.COV2.S vaccine versus placebo. The CDR3 loop reads CASSSAGYEQYF. The CDR3 DNA is TGTGCCAGCAGTTCGGCGGGGTACGAGCAGTACTTC.